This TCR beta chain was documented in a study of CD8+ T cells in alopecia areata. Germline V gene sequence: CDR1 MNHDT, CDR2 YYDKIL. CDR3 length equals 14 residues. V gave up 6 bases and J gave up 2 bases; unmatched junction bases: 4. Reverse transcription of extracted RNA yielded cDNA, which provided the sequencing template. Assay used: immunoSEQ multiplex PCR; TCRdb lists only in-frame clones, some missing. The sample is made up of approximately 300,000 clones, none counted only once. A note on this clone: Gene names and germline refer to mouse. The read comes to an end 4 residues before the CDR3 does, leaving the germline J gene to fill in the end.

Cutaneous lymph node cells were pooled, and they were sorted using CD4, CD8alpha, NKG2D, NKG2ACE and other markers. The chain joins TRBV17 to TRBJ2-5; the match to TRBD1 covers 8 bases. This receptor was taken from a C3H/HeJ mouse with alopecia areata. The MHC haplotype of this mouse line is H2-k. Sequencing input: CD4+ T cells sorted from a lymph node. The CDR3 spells CASSFRGLQDTQYF. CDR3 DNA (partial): TGTGCTAGCAGCTTCAGGGGGCTCCAAGAC. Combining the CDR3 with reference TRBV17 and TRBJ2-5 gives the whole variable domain DTTVKQNPRYKLARVGKPVNLICSQTMNHDTMYWYQKKPNQAPKLLLFYYDKILNREADTFEKFQSSRPNNSFCSLYIGSAGLEYSAMYLCASSFRGLQDTQYFGPGTRLLVL.